This T cell receptor beta chain stems from a study of T cell responses to AZD1222 COVID-19 vaccine. TCRdb's copy holds only in-frame clones and misses some; the assay was immunoSEQ multiplex PCR. This sample has 100,000 to 150,000 clones; 84% occur once, and the top ten carry 25% to 35%. General study results and limits: Seropositive status at baseline applied to only a handful of AZD1222 recipients.

Germline CDR1 and CDR2: LGHNA and YSLEER. V was pared by 1 base and J by 7 bases, with 11 bases of the junction left unmatched. The CDR3 consists of 17 residues. On this clone: The antigen remains unidentified.

The chain joins TRBV4-3 to TRBJ1-4, with TRBD1 matching 8 bases. This sequence was found in an adult who received the AZD1222 COVID-19 vaccine. Material: peripheral blood, obtained 28 days after the second AZD1222 dose. The CDR3 nucleotides read TGCGCCAGCAGCCAAGGTGCCTCAGGGGGCATTCTTGAAAAACTGTTTTTT. Translated: CASSQGASGGILEKLFF.